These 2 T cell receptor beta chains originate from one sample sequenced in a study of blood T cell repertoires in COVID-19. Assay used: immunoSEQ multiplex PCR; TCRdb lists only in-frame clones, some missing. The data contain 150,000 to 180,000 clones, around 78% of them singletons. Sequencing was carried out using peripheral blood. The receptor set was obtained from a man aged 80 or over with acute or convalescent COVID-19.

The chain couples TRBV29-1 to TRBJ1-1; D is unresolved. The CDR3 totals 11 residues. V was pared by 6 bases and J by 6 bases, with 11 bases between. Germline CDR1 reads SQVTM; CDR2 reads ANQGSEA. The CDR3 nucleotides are TGCAGCGTGCGGACTGGGGCTGAAGCTTTCTTT. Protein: CSVRTGAEAFF. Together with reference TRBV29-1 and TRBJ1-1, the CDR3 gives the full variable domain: SAVISQKPSRDICQRGTSLTIQCQVDSQVTMMFWYRQQPGQSLTLIATANQGSEATYESGFVIDKFPISRPNLTFSTLTVSNMSPEDSSIYLCSVRTGAEAFFGQGTRLTVV.

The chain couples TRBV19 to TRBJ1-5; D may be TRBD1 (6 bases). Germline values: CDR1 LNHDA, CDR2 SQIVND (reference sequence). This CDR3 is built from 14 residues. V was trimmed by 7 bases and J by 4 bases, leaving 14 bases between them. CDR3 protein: CASNGGRWNQPQHF. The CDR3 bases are TGTGCCAGTAATGGGGGCAGGTGGAATCAGCCCCAGCATTTT.